A single TCR beta chain is shown here with its context. The V segment lost 6 bases and the J segment 4 bases; nucleotides outside the gene matches: 9. The CDR3 runs to 15 residues. The germline gives CDR1 MDHEN, CDR2 SYDVKM. This specimen belongs to a study of blood T cell repertoires in COVID-19. Whole-study context: Donors in the United States, Italy and Spain gave samples during acute or convalescent COVID-19. PBMCs, B-cell-depleted T cells, or T cells provided the cDNA or gDNA that made up the material.

The assay was immunoSEQ multiplex PCR, and TCRdb's table has in-frame clones only and misses some. The table records about 45,000 clones, about 80% of them present only once. Sequencing was performed on peripheral blood. The V and J genes are TRBV28 and TRBJ1-2, with TRBD1 identical over 9 bases. The receptor's source is a man aged 65-85 years with acute or convalescent COVID-19. DNA for the CDR3: TGTGCCAGCAGGACCGGACAGGGGCGAATCTATGGCTACACCTTC. Translation: CASRTGQGRIYGYTF.